This T cell receptor (beta chain) comes out of a study of blood T cells in healthy people across ages. Study-wide points: Naive and antigen-experienced cells could not be conclusively compared, given unsorted PBMCs. Per million T cells, TCR beta diversity dropped about linearly as age rose.

With respect to this clonotype: Its antigen is still unknown.

A second PCR of about 7 to 12 cycles used a sample-barcoded 5' primer and a J-beta primer mix. Each cDNA molecule was tagged by a template-switch adaptor that had 12 random nucleotides. MiXCR was run by TCRdb on the 5' RACE reads, yielding one entry per CDR3 protein. The data contain around 1,000,000 distinct CDR3 sequences, around 25% of them singletons. V lost 7 bases to trimming and J lost 3 bases, with 7 bases between them. The CDR3 is made up of 11 amino acids. CDR1 SGHTA and CDR2 FQGNSA come from the germline V gene. These data are also associated with another study on T cells of mothers and their children. That report notes: None of the identified T cell clones proved to be persistent microchimeric clones.

The specimen sequenced was blood. This chain joins TRBV7-2 and TRBJ2-7; D gene unclear. The source of this sequence is a girl between 2 and 10 years old in good health. The CDR3 reads CASNSNYEQYF. In DNA, the CDR3 is TGTGCCAGCAACTCGAACTACGAGCAGTACTTC.